This TCR beta chain was retrieved from a study of shared clonotypes between healthy human individuals. Findings of the study overall: On the whole, naive subsets had larger estimated richness than memory subsets had. The sampled material consisted only of blood, and tissue repertoires are likely to differ. Rarefaction indicated that sorted-subset sequencing remained incomplete although depth was large.

Trimming removed 5 bases at V and 1 base at J, with 11 bases between. In germline, CDR1 is SQVTM, CDR2 ANQGSEA. This CDR3 has 13 amino acids. In regard to this clone: Antigen specificity is unknown.

Replicate PCRs run on sorted subsets employed 150 to 250 ng DNA, approximately 30,000 T cell genomes. Generated by immunoSEQ multiplex PCR, the TCRdb table keeps only in-frame clones and is missing some. In the table there are 2 million to 2.5 million clones, over 90% of which are singletons. This chain links TRBV29-1 with TRBJ1-1, with a possible D match to TRBD1 (6 bases). Material: naive CD4+ T cells from PBMCs. Described subset: CD45RA+ positively selected. This TCR came from a man between 18 and 29 years old in good health. Some clones in this sample may be carry-over from other donors' samples. CDR3 sequence: CSVSGQKNTEAFF. As DNA, the CDR3 is TGCAGCGTTTCGGGACAAAAGAACACTGAAGCTTTCTTT.